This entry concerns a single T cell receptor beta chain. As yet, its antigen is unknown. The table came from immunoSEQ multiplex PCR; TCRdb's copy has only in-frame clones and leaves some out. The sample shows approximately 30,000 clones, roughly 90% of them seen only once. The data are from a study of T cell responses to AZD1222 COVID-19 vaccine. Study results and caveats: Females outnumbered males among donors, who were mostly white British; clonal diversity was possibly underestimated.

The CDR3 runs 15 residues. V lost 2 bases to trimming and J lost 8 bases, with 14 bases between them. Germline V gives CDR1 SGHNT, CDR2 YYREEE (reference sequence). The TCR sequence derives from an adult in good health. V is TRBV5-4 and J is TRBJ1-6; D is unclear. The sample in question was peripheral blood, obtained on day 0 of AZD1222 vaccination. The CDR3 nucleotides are TGTGCCAGCAGCTTAGACGGGGATTGGGATTCACCCCTCCACTTT. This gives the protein CASSLDGDWDSPLHF. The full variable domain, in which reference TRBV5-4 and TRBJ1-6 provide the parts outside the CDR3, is ETGVTQSPTHLIKTRGQQVTLRCSSQSGHNTVSWYQQALGQGPQFIFQYYREEENGRGNFPPRFSGLQFPNYSSELNVNALELDDSALYLCASSLDGDWDSPLHFGNGTRLTVT.